The sequence of this T cell receptor (beta chain) was determined in a study of blood T cell repertoires in COVID-19. The CDR3 length is 15 residues. Germline CDR1 SNHLY, CDR2 FYNNEI. V was shortened by 3 bases and J by 0 bases, with 9 bases between the two germline ends. Method: immunoSEQ multiplex PCR; TCRdb's copy keeps in-frame clones and lacks some. The sample shows about 290,000 clones, roughly 90% of them seen only once. This receptor was identified in a man aged 40-55 years with acute or convalescent COVID-19. Sequenced input: peripheral blood. This rearrangement joins TRBV2 to TRBJ1-5; D is undetermined. This CDR3 reads CASSERGYSNQPQHF. The CDR3 bases are TGTGCCAGCAGTGAGAGAGGTTATAGCAATCAGCCCCAGCATTTT.